This T cell receptor (beta chain) was retrieved from a study of CD8+CD57+ T cells in acquired aplastic anemia. Study background: The average for DNA from sorted CD4+ and CD8+ cells was around 3.5 ug. Whole-study results and caveats: Found in both controls and patients were almost 30 CD8+ CDR3 sequences. The study found no significant CD8+ Simpson's diversity difference between patients and controls.

As regards this clonotype: Its antigen is currently unknown.

Genomic DNA was employed as the template in profiling TCR beta VDJ and CDR3. TCRdb redid the calling of the reads with MiXCR, one entry per CDR3 protein. The sample carries around 400,000 distinct CDR3 sequences, about two thirds recorded once. This clonotype was obtained from a human donor in good health, serving as a control. The sequenced sample consisted of sorted CD4+, CD8+, or CD8+CD57+ T cells (not recorded which) from PBMCs.

The DNA of the CDR3 is TGTGCCAGCAGTGATGTGACGGCTTATAATTCACCCCTCCACTTT. Its protein is CASSDVTAYNSPLHF. This sequence joins TRBV6-5 and TRBJ1-6; D not certain. The V and J ends lost 5 bases and 4 bases respectively, with 12 bases between them. This CDR3 is built from 15 residues. Germline CDR1 reads MNHEY; CDR2 reads SVGAGI.